The rows below give T cell receptor beta chains drawn from one sample of a study of shared clonotypes between healthy human individuals. The protocol was immunoSEQ multiplex PCR, while the TCRdb copy is restricted to in-frame clones and leaves out a portion. The sample shows 600,000 or so clones, roughly 96% of them seen only once. Sample: naive CD8+ T cells sorted from blood. The receptors come from a woman between 25 and 40 years old in good health. The conserved cysteine and the conserved F or W are not part of the CDR3 here.

>TRBV28|TRBJ2-5
ASSVGLAGSQETQY
>TRBV28|TRBJ2-3
ASSPGSGGADTQY
>TRBV4-1|TRBJ1-5
ASSHSRATQPQH
>TRBV4-2|TRBJ1-4
ASSQEGGPWGSELF
>TRBV9|TRBJ2-7
ASSSTSGSSYEQY
>TRBV13|TRBJ2-7
ASSPRFRAFEQY
>TRBV23-1|TRBJ2-7
ASSQSHEQY
>TRBV29-1|TRBJ2-1
SVEGMANEQF
>TRBV9|TRBJ1-5
ASSVGTRQPQH
>TRBV27|TRBJ1-5
ASSLTKGQGGQPQH
>TRBV15|TRBJ1-3
ATSSTLKSSGNTIY
>TRBV7-7|TRBJ2-5
ASSFLRGETQY
>TRBV19|TRBJ1-5
ASSSSGLGNQPQH
>TRBV16|TRBJ2-7
ASSQSAGTLEQY
>TRBV19|TRBJ2-5
ASSHSLAEETQY
>TRBV10-3|TRBJ2-7
AISESQGGTYEQY
>TRBV7-8|TRBJ1-1
ASSSRTSHTEAF
>TRBV5-6|TRBJ2-7
ASSPLLAGGPGEQY
>TRBV19|TRBJ1-1
ASSMPRLMNTEAF
>TRBV9|TRBJ2-1
ASSVYGAENEQF
>TRBV6-6|TRBJ2-1
ASSYTPLGYNEQF
>TRBV5-1|TRBJ2-2
ASSIDGGTTGELF
>TRBV11-2|TRBJ2-1
ASSPNLAGILGEQF
>TRBV5-4|TRBJ2-7
ASGDSSYEQY
>TRBV25-1|TRBJ1-2
ASKEPDSNYGYT
>TRBV4-1|TRBJ2-1
ASSQDPGNEQF
>TRBV28|TRBJ2-7
ASKPQGRSYEQY
>TRBV2|TRBJ1-1
ASNRGTEAF
>TRBV14|TRBJ2-1
ASSHQTGTGTYNEQF